This T cell receptor beta chain was sequenced during a study of shared clonotypes between healthy human individuals. Study-wide findings and caveats: An anticipated effect of sequencing depth on clonotype sharing among donors was recognized.

Assay: immunoSEQ multiplex PCR; the TCRdb copy retains only in-frame clones and omits some. Here the sample spans about 960,000 clones, about 80% being singletons. Comments on this clone: Its target is not known.

This receptor was taken from a man younger than 35 in good health. Sequencing was carried out using memory CD4+ T cells sorted from blood. Noted subset: CD45RA-negative fraction.

In DNA, the CDR3 is TGTGCCAGCAGTTCCACAGGGCGCACTGAAGCTTTCTTT. As protein: CASSSTGRTEAFF. The rearrangement joins TRBV27 to TRBJ1-1; D is possibly TRBD1 (6 bases). Germline V gene data show CDR1 as MNHEY and CDR2 as SMNVEV (reference sequence). The CDR3 runs to 13 residues. V lost 4 bases and J lost 4, with 10 bases in between.